This is a list of T cell receptor beta chains from one sample in a study of Tregs in tolerant kidney transplant recipients. The repertoire was sequenced with immunoSEQ multiplex PCR; TCRdb's copy has only in-frame clones and lacks some. The data show about 110,000 clones, roughly 89% seen once. Specimen: CD4+ T cells from blood, collected before the transplant. The receptors here all came from a human donor who received a combined kidney and bone marrow transplant. Each CDR3 is given with its conserved first and last residue. A D gene is named only where the DNA matches it firmly. Clone size is given for some rows only: seen once, a few or many times, or a class if the clone is expanded.

TRBV6-6	TRBJ1-1	once	.	TGTGCCAGCAGTCTTATTATGAACACTGAAGCTTTCTTT	CASSLIMNTEAFF
TRBV27	TRBJ2-1	.	.	TGTGCCAGCAGTTCTACTTACAATGAGCAGTTCTTC	CASSSTYNEQFF
TRBV29-1	TRBJ2-7	.	.	TGCAGCGTTGGCGCGGGCGACGAGCAGTACTTC	CSVGAGDEQYF
TRBV6-5	TRBJ2-4	.	TRBD2	TGTGCCACGTCCGGGACTAGCGGGTTAATTCAGTACTTC	CATSGTSGLIQYF
TRBV4-3	TRBJ1-5	.	TRBD1	TGCGCCAGCAGCCAAGATGGGACAGGAAATCAGCCCCAGCATTTT	CASSQDGTGNQPQHF
TRBV7-2	TRBJ2-3	.	.	TGTGCCAGCAGTCAAAATCCAGGGTCGGATACGCAGTATTTT	CASSQNPGSDTQYF
TRBV9	TRBJ2-3	.	TRBD2	TGTGCCAGCAGCCCACTAGCGGGGAGAGGGACAGATACGCAGTATTTT	CASSPLAGRGTDTQYF
TRBV29-1	TRBJ2-3	.	.	TGCAGCGTTGAGGTCGCAGGCACAGATACGCAGTATTTT	CSVEVAGTDTQYF
TRBV7-9	TRBJ1-1	.	TRBD1	TGTGCCAGCAGCGCGGGACAGGGGAGGACTGAAGCTTTCTTT	CASSAGQGRTEAFF
TRBV4-1	TRBJ2-5	.	TRBD2	TGCGCCAGCAGCCAAGAGGGACTAGCGGGAGGGTCGTACCAAGAGACCCAGTACTTC	CASSQEGLAGGSYQETQYF
TRBV2	TRBJ2-5	.	.	TGTGCCAGCAGTGGAGAGCAACAAGAGACCCAGTACTTC	CASSGEQQETQYF
TRBV6-1	TRBJ2-7	.	TRBD1	TGTGCCAGCAGTGAGGGGACAGGGAAGTACTTC	CASSEGTGKYF
TRBV6-4	TRBJ1-1	.	.	TGTGCCAGCAGCCAACAGATAAACACTGAAGCTTTCTTT	CASSQQINTEAFF
TRBV5-4	TRBJ2-3	few	.	TGTGCCAGCAGCTTGGCCGGTCGAAGAGATACGCAGTATTTT	CASSLAGRRDTQYF
TRBV5-6	TRBJ1-3	.	.	TGTGCCAGCACGGGGCGGGGGCTTGGAAACACCATATATTTT	CASTGRGLGNTIYF
TRBV19	TRBJ1-5	.	.	TGTGCCAGTAGCCGCGACAGGTTTGGTATGCAGCCCCAGCATTTT	CASSRDRFGMQPQHF
TRBV4-2	TRBJ2-1	.	TRBD2	TGTGCCAGCAGCCAGGCTAGCGGTTTGAATGAGCAGTTCTTC	CASSQASGLNEQFF
TRBV6-5	TRBJ1-2	.	.	TGTGCCAGCAGAACAGGGCTGCGTAACTATGGCTACACCTTC	CASRTGLRNYGYTF
TRBV15	TRBJ2-2	once	.	TGTGCCACCAGCAGACCCTCTCTAACCGGGGAGCTGTTTTTT	CATSRPSLTGELFF